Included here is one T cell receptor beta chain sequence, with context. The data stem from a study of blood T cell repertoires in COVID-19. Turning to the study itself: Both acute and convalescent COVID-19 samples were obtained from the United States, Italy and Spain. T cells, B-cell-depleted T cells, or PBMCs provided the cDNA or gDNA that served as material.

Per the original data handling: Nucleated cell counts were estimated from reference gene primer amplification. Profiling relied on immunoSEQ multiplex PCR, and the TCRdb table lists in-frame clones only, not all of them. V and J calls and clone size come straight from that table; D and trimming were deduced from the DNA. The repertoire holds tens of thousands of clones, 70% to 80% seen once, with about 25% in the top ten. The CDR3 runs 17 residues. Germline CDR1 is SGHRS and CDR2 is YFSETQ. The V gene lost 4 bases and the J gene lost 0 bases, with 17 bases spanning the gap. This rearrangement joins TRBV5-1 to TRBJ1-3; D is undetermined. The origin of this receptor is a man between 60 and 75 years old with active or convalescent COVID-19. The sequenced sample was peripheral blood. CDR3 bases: TGCGCCAGCAGCCGAACGTTCATGGGGAGCTCTGGAAACACCATATATTTT. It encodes CASSRTFMGSSGNTIYF.